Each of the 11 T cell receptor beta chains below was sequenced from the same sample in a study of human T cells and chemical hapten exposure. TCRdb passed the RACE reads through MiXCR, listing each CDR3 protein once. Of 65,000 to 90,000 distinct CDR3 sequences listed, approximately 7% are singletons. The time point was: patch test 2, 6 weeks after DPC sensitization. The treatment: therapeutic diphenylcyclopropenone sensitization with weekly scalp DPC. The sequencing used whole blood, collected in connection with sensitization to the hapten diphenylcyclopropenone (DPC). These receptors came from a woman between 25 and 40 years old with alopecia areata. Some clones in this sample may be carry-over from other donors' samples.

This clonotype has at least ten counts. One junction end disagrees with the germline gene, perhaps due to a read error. Written as DNA, the CDR3 is TGTGCCATCAATGAGGAGGGGGATCAGCCCCAGCATTTT. This codes for CAINEEGDQPQHF. V usage is TRBV10-3 and J usage is TRBJ1-5; D may be TRBD1 (6 bases). The CDR3 length is 13 residues. Looked up from germline, CDR1 is ENHRY and CDR2 is SYGVKD.

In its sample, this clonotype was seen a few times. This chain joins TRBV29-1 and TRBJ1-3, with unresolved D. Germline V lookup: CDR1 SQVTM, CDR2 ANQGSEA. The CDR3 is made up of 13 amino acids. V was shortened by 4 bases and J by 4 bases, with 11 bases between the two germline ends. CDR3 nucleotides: TGCAGCGTTGGGACCACGACGGGAAACACCATATATTTT. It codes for CSVGTTTGNTIYF.

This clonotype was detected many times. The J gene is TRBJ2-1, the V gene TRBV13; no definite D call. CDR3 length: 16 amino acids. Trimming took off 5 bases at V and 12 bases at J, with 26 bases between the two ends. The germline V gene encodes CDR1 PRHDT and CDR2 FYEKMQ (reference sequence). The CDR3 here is CASSPTSKARPSAQFF. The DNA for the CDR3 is TGTGCCAGCAGCCCAACATCGAAGGCCCGTCCGAGTGCGCAGTTCTTC.

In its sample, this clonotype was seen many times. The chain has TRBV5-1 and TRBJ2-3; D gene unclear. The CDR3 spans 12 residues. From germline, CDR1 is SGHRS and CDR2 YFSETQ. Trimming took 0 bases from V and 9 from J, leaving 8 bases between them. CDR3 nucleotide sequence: TGCGCCAGCAGCTTGGAGGGCGGAACGCAGTATTTT. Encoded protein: CASSLEGGTQYF. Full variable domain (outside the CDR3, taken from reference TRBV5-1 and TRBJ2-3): KAGVTQTPRYLIKTRGQQVTLSCSPISGHRSVSWYQQTPGQGLQFLFEYFSETQRNKGNFPGRFSGRQFSNSRSEMNVSTLELGDSALYLCASSLEGGTQYFGPGTRLTVL.

This CDR3 reads CASSLLVGVFNEQFF. The CDR3 nucleotides are TGTGCCAGCAGCTTACTAGTGGGTGTCTTCAATGAGCAGTTCTTC. The chain is built from TRBV7-2 and TRBJ2-1; no clear D. V was trimmed by 2 bases and J by 6 bases, leaving 14 bases between them. The CDR3 runs 15 residues. The V gene's germline CDR1 is SGHTA and CDR2 FQGNSA.

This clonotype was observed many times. DNA for the CDR3: TGTGCCAGCAGTCGACTAGCGGGGCCCAGCACAGATACGCAGTATTTT. Protein product: CASSRLAGPSTDTQYF. The chain uses TRBV12-3 or TRBV12-4 and TRBJ2-3, with 11 bases that match TRBD2. CDR3 length: 16 residues. The V segment lost 5 bases and the J segment 0 bases; nucleotides outside the gene matches: 4.

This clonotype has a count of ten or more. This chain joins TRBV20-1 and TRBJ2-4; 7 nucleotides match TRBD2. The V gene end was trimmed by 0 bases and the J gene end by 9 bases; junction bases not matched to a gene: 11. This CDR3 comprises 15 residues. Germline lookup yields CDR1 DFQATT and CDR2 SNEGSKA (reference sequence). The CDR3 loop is CSARDIKGGGGIQYF. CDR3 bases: TGCAGTGCTAGAGATATAAAAGGCGGGGGAGGCATTCAGTACTTC.

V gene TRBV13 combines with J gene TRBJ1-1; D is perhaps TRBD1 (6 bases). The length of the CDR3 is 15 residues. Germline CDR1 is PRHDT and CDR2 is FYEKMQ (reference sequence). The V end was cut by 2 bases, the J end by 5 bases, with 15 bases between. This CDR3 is CASSLKWGLGTEAFF. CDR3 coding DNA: TGTGCCAGCAGCTTAAAGTGGGGGCTCGGAACTGAAGCTTTCTTT.

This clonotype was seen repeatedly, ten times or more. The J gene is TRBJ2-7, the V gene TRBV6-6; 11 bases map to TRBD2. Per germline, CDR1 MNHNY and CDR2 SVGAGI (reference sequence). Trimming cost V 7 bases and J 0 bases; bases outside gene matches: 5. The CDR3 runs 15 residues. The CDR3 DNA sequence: TGTGCCAGCACTAAAGGGACTAGCGGCTCCTACGAGCAGTACTTC. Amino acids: CASTKGTSGSYEQYF.

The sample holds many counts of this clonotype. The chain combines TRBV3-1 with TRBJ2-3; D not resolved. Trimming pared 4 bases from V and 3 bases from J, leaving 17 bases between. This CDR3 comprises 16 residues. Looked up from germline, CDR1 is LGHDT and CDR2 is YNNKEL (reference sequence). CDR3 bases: TGTGCCAGCAGCCCCACCGGGCCGCTGGGTACAGATACGCAGTATTTT. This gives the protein CASSPTGPLGTDTQYF.

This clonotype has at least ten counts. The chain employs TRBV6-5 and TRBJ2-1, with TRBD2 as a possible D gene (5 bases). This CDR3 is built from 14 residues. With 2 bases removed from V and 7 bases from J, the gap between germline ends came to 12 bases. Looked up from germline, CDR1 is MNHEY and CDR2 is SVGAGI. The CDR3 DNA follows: TGTGCCAGCAGTTACGTACGGGGAACAAATGAGCAGTTCTTC. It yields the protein CASSYVRGTNEQFF.